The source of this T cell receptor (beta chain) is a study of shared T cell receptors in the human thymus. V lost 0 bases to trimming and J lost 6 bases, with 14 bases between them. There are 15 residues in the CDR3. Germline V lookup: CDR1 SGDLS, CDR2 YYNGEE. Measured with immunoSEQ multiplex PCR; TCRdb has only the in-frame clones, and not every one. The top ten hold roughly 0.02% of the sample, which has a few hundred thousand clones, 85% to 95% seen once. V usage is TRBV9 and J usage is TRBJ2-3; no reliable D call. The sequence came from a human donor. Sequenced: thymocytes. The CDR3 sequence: CASSVGGPSKDTQYF. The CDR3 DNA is TGTGCCAGCAGCGTAGGGGGTCCGTCAAAGGATACGCAGTATTTT.